The T cell receptor (beta chain) under discussion was sequenced for a study of blood T cell repertoires in COVID-19. For the study at large: Acute-phase and convalescent COVID-19 samples originated in the United States, Italy and Spain. Sources were T cells, B-cell-depleted T cells, or PBMCs; the material itself was cDNA or gDNA.

The CDR3 extends over 13 amino acids. Germline V gives CDR1 SGHDT, CDR2 YYEEEE. Trimming stripped 2 bases from V and 15 bases from J, with 18 bases between. Original methodology: Estimation of nucleated cell counts relied on the amplification of reference gene primers. Assay: immunoSEQ multiplex PCR; the TCRdb copy retains only in-frame clones and omits some. V and J calls and clone size are copied from that table; D and trimming were computed from the DNA. This table holds over 65,000 clones, around 80% found once. Sequencing used peripheral blood. The TCR comes from a human donor in a cohort sampled during active COVID-19. This chain connects TRBV5-6 to TRBJ2-1, with TRBD2 as a possible D gene (5 bases). CDR3 in DNA: TGTGCCAGCAGCTTTTCTGACTATAAGATAACGTTCTTC. Protein product: CASSFSDYKITFF.